Listed below are T cell receptor beta chains from one sample, sequenced in a study of read filtering for tumor transcriptome and immune sequencing. TCRdb reanalysed the reads using MiXCR and keeps one entry per CDR3 protein. The sample lists around 31,000 distinct CDR3 sequences, approximately 18% occurring once. Sequences were obtained from a population of CD138-negative cells sorted from bone marrow. These receptors all stem from a donor at least 40 years old with multiple myeloma. CDR3s include the opening cysteine and the closing phenylalanine or tryptophan. The D gene is left open where the match is weak. Not every row has a clone size; where given, it reads once, few, many or a size class.

V	J	size	D	CDR3	DNA
TRBV11-2	TRBJ2-7	many	TRBD2	CASSLEGRVRYF	TGTGCCAGCAGCTTAGAGGGGAGGGTAAGATACTTC
TRBV2	TRBJ2-2	-	-	CASSVDAGELFF	TGTGCCAGCAGTGTGGATGCCGGGGAGCTGTTTTTT
TRBV6-6	TRBJ2-3	many	-	CATSRGRTDTQYF	TGTGCCACCTCGCGGGGGCGGACAGATACGCAGTATTTT
TRBV5-1	TRBJ2-1	many	-	CASSFGGGNNEQFF	TGCGCCAGCAGCTTTGGCGGTGGGAACAATGAGCAGTTCTTC
TRBV28	TRBJ2-2	-	-	CASSFWGDTGELFF	TGTGCCAGCAGTTTTTGGGGCGACACCGGGGAGCTGTTTTTT
TRBV7-2	TRBJ2-1	many	TRBD1	CASSLLGQGASEQFF	TGTGCCAGCAGCTTACTCGGACAGGGGGCCAGTGAGCAGTTCTTC
TRBV6-5	TRBJ2-1	-	-	CSSIRTGTLAYNEQFF	TGTTCCAGCATTAGGACCGGGACTTTAGCGTACAATGAGCAGTTCTTC
TRBV27	TRBJ2-3	-	TRBD2	CASSPLAGGVIDTQYF	TGTGCCAGCAGTCCCCTAGCGGGAGGAGTTATAGATACGCAGTATTTT
TRBV19	TRBJ2-7	-	TRBD2	CASSNGLASYEQYF	TGTGCCAGTAGTAATGGACTAGCTTCCTACGAGCAGTACTTC
TRBV29-1	TRBJ1-1	many	-	CSVSGTRTDNLMNTEAFF	TGCAGCGTTTCCGGGACACGGACGGACAATCTCATGAACACTGAAGCTTTCTTT
TRBV20-1	TRBJ2-4	many	-	CSAFPGAKNIQYF	TGCAGTGCTTTCCCTGGGGCCAAAAACATTCAGTACTTC
TRBV20-1	TRBJ2-5	many	TRBD2	CSARPDRLAFYF	TGCAGTGCTAGACCAGATAGACTAGCGTTTTACTTC
TRBV19	TRBJ2-5	few	TRBD2	CASSNWGLAVQETQYF	TGTGCCAGTAGTAATTGGGGACTAGCGGTTCAAGAGACCCAGTACTTC
TRBV28	TRBJ2-6	few	-	CASVPLGSGANVLTF	TGTGCCAGCGTACCCTTGGGCTCTGGGGCCAACGTCCTGACTTTC
TRBV11-2	TRBJ1-2	many	TRBD1	CASSTPRGLYGYTF	TGTGCCAGCAGCACCCCAAGGGGGCTCTATGGCTACACCTTC
TRBV20-1	TRBJ2-3	many	-	CSASLKGGVYF	TGCAGTGCTTCCCTCAAGGGGGGCGTGTATTTT
TRBV7-9	TRBJ2-1	-	-	CASGLGGNNEQFF	TGTGCTAGCGGCTTAGGCGGCAACAATGAGCAGTTCTTC
TRBV2	TRBJ2-2	many	-	CASSADGANTGELFF	TGTGCCAGCAGCGCGGACGGTGCGAACACCGGGGAGCTGTTTTTT
TRBV25-1	TRBJ2-7	few	TRBD1	CASSDQGEGQYF	TGTGCCAGCAGTGATCAGGGGGAAGGTCAGTACTTC
TRBV5-4	TRBJ2-3	many	TRBD1	CASSSEGARRDTQYF	TGTGCCAGCAGCTCAGAGGGGGCTCGGAGGGATACGCAGTATTTT
TRBV6-6	TRBJ2-2	many	-	CASSPDSNGELFF	TGTGCCAGCAGCCCAGATTCGAACGGGGAGCTGTTTTTT
TRBV7-8	TRBJ1-4	many	-	CASSLRTATTNEKLFF	TGTGCCAGCAGCTTAAGGACGGCCACAACTAATGAAAAACTGTTTTTT
TRBV28	TRBJ1-2	many	-	CASSSAGLGYGYTF	TGTGCCAGCAGCTCTGCGGGGTTGGGCTATGGCTACACCTTC
TRBV12-3/TRBV12-4	TRBJ1-1	many	TRBD1	CASSFPGTGSSMNTEAFF	TGTGCCAGCAGTTTTCCCGGGACAGGGTCTTCCATGAACACTGAAGCTTTCTTT
TRBV7-9	TRBJ2-1	many	-	CASSLAFRDGRFF	TGTGCCAGCAGCTTAGCTTTCCGGGACGGACGATTCTTC
TRBV28	TRBJ2-7	many	-	CASSAQGMARYEQYF	TGTGCCAGCAGTGCTCAGGGGATGGCGAGGTACGAGCAGTACTTC
TRBV5-4	TRBJ2-6	medium-sized	-	CASSLQGAGANVLTF	TGTGCCAGCAGCTTGCAGGGTGCAGGGGCCAACGTCCTGACTTTC
TRBV5-1	TRBJ2-1	-	TRBD1	CASSGDRGSLRSYNEQSF	TGCGCCAGCAGTGGGGACAGGGGCTCCCTGAGATCCTACAATGAGCAGTCCTTC
TRBV19	TRBJ2-2	many	-	CASKPNTGELFF	TGTGCCAGTAAGCCGAACACCGGGGAGCTGTTTTTT
TRBV11-2	TRBJ2-1	many	-	CASSLPGTANEQFF	TGTGCCAGCAGCTTACCCGGGACGGCCAATGAGCAGTTCTTC
TRBV7-9	TRBJ2-7	many	-	CASSLAEDRDQYF	TGTGCCAGCAGCTTAGCGGAGGACAGAGATCAGTACTTC
TRBV29-1	TRBJ2-5	many	-	CSVDLGKETQYF	TGCAGCGTTGACTTGGGAAAAGAGACCCAGTACTTC
TRBV7-2	TRBJ2-5	few	TRBD2	CASSTSGGFETQYF	TGTGCCAGCAGCACTAGCGGGGGGTTTGAGACCCAGTACTTC
TRBV4-2	TRBJ2-5	many	TRBD2	CASSQVTGGAGETQYF	TGTGCCAGCAGCCAAGTTACGGGGGGGGCGGGAGAGACCCAGTACTTC
TRBV5-4	TRBJ2-7	many	-	CASIDEQYF	TGTGCCAGCATTGACGAGCAGTACTTC
TRBV9	TRBJ1-3	many	-	CASSVATGYSGNTIYF	TGTGCCAGCAGCGTAGCTACTGGATACTCTGGAAACACCATATATTTT
TRBV29-1	TRBJ2-3	many	TRBD2	CSLRRGNTDTQYF	TGCAGCCTGAGGCGGGGGAACACAGATACGCAGTATTTT
TRBV7-2	TRBJ2-1	many	TRBD2	CASSFTGGSGYEQFF	TGTGCCAGCAGCTTTACGGGCGGGAGCGGCTATGAGCAGTTCTTC
TRBV15	TRBJ2-1	few	-	CATSRVLGSYNEQFF	TGTGCCACCAGCAGAGTGCTAGGGTCTTACAATGAGCAGTTCTTC
TRBV28	TRBJ2-1	many	TRBD2	CASSQTSGFTNEQFF	TGTGCCAGCAGTCAGACTAGCGGGTTTACAAATGAGCAGTTCTTC
TRBV4-1	TRBJ1-2	-	TRBD1	CASSQGTGRQGYTF	TGCGCCAGCAGCCAAGGGACAGGGCGGCAGGGCTACACCTTC
TRBV27	TRBJ2-5	medium-sized	-	CASSSQETQYF	TGTGCCAGCAGTTCACAAGAGACCCAGTACTTC
TRBV5-1	TRBJ2-3	many	TRBD2	CASSFSGVFTDTQYF	TGCGCCAGCAGCTTTAGCGGGGTGTTCACAGATACGCAGTATTTT
TRBV24-1	TRBJ2-1	many	TRBD1	CATSDPFRGTGPYNEQFF	TGTGCCACCAGTGATCCTTTTCGGGGGACAGGTCCCTACAATGAGCAGTTCTTC
TRBV4-1	TRBJ1-1	medium-sized	-	CASSQRQQNTEAFF	TGCGCCAGCAGCCAGCGGCAACAGAACACTGAAGCTTTCTTT
TRBV5-1	TRBJ1-2	many	-	CASSLEPRGYGYTF	TGCGCCAGCAGCTTGGAACCCAGGGGCTATGGCTACACCTTC
TRBV29-1	TRBJ2-3	many	TRBD1	CSVRGTGRTDTQYF	TGCAGCGTTAGAGGGACAGGGCGCACAGATACGCAGTATTTT
TRBV7-2	TRBJ1-1	many	TRBD1	CASSPTGQVTEAFF	TGTGCCAGCAGCCCGACAGGGCAGGTCACTGAAGCTTTCTTT
TRBV3-1	TRBJ2-5	many	-	CASSPPDRDQETQYF	TGTGCCAGCAGCCCCCCGGACAGAGACCAAGAGACCCAGTACTTC
TRBV19	TRBJ2-2	-	TRBD2	CASSNPGLVDTGELFF	TGTGCCAGTAGTAACCCGGGACTAGTGGACACCGGGGAGCTGTTTTTT
TRBV7-9	TRBJ2-5	many	TRBD1	CASSPQGAPQETQYF	TGTGCCAGCAGCCCACAGGGGGCCCCGCAAGAGACCCAGTACTTC
TRBV20-1	TRBJ2-2	many	TRBD2	CSGMTSGGRRNTGELFF	TGCAGTGGGATGACTAGCGGGGGCCGCAGGAACACCGGGGAGCTGTTTTTT
TRBV9	TRBJ1-1	-	-	CASSLRRDIEINTEAFF	TGCGCCAGCAGTCTACGCCGGGACATAGAGATTAACACTGAAGCTTTCTTT
TRBV5-1	TRBJ1-5	many	-	CASSRSGLDSDQPQHF	TGCGCCAGCAGCCGATCCGGGTTAGATTCAGATCAGCCCCAGCATTTT
TRBV12-3/TRBV12-4	TRBJ1-5	-	-	CASSATGINRPQHF	TGTGCCAGCAGCGCGACAGGAATCAATCGGCCCCAGCATTTT
TRBV15	TRBJ2-1	many	TRBD2	CATSTPGLAGYNEQFF	TGTGCCACCAGCACCCCGGGACTAGCGGGATACAATGAGCAGTTCTTC
TRBV20-1	TRBJ2-5	many	TRBD1	CSAYPGTATQETQYF	TGCAGTGCTTACCCCGGGACAGCGACCCAAGAGACCCAGTACTTC
TRBV29-1	TRBJ2-5	many	TRBD1	CSVVRQGQETQYF	TGCAGCGTTGTGAGACAGGGACAAGAGACCCAGTACTTC